A selection of T cell receptor beta chains follows, all from one sample in a study of chemoradiotherapy in HPV16-positive cancers. The method was immunoSEQ multiplex PCR; TCRdb's version includes in-frame clones alone and lacks a portion of them. The table includes about 13,000 clones, around 85% detected once. Here the sequenced sample was blood, taken from a patient who underwent chemoradiotherapy. These receptors all stem from a human donor with HPV-associated anogenital cancer. Each CDR3 is given with its conserved first and last residue. The size of a clone is reported for some rows only, either as once, few or many, or as a class for expanded clones.

CDR3aa | abundance | j_gene | v_gene
CASSPQLDTEAFF | . | TRBJ1-1 | TRBV19
CASSIETEPPWTKKNTEAFF | . | TRBJ1-1 | TRBV19
CATPRTGGLNTEAFF | . | TRBJ1-1 | TRBV2
CASRAAGQETQYF | few | TRBJ2-5 | TRBV6-1
CASSNMGRALNSPLHF | . | TRBJ1-6 | TRBV2
CASSLEGRGDQPQHF | once | TRBJ1-5 | TRBV27
CASSSQRVGEQFF | . | TRBJ2-1 | TRBV11-3
CASSLPGFYGYTF | few | TRBJ1-2 | TRBV27
CASSSTSGVYNEQFF | . | TRBJ2-1 | TRBV7-2
CASSHYQGDNSPLHF | . | TRBJ1-6 | TRBV14
CASSSPSLTGGTEAFF | . | TRBJ1-1 | TRBV6-5
CASSQTPGPSGIAKNIQYF | . | TRBJ2-4 | TRBV4-2
CASSLGVLGYGYTF | . | TRBJ1-2 | TRBV7-8
CASTFGGPGEQFF | . | TRBJ2-1 | TRBV6-6
CASSDPTGGAYYGYTF | . | TRBJ1-2 | TRBV25-1
CASSIGTGSDTEAFF | . | TRBJ1-1 | TRBV6-1
CASSQNRGGNSPLHF | . | TRBJ1-6 | TRBV19
CASSGFVSYEYALRGETQYF | . | TRBJ2-5 | TRBV2
CASQAPGSADTQYF | . | TRBJ2-3 | TRBV28
CASSSRVMNTEAFF | . | TRBJ1-1 | TRBV5-1
CASSLGDTGELFF | . | TRBJ2-2 | TRBV7-7
CASSYPRGVNTEAFF | . | TRBJ1-1 | TRBV5-6
CASSHSGGVTDTQYF | . | TRBJ2-3 | TRBV7-6
CASSLGDNANYGYTF | . | TRBJ1-2 | TRBV7-9
CASRNGATYEQYF | . | TRBJ2-7 | TRBV14
CASSESKGNYGYTF | few | TRBJ1-2 | TRBV6-1
CASSPGTGGVKNYEQYF | . | TRBJ2-7 | TRBV19
CAISESISPRSGYGYTF | . | TRBJ1-2 | TRBV10-3
CASSGDTAGLNTGELFF | . | TRBJ2-2 | TRBV2
CASKFGRQNYGYTF | . | TRBJ1-2 | TRBV2
CASSAPTGAGETQYF | . | TRBJ2-5 | TRBV6-1
CASSRAGLTNYGYTF | . | TRBJ1-2 | TRBV2
CASSPRLGGANQPQHF | . | TRBJ1-5 | TRBV7-2
CASNPWGRLDEQFF | . | TRBJ2-1 | TRBV27
CASSPTGQGTNEQFF | . | TRBJ2-1 | TRBV5-6
CATTQRNDDTQYF | . | TRBJ2-3 | TRBV5-8
CASSGTGTTEAFF | . | TRBJ1-1 | TRBV25-1
CASSFEPGGLNTGELFF | once | TRBJ2-2 | TRBV9
CASSDSYTGELFF | . | TRBJ2-2 | TRBV6-1
CASSSDRGEGGYTF | few | TRBJ1-2 | TRBV7-2
CASSSPYRGRGYTF | few | TRBJ1-2 | TRBV27
CASKGNRDRQSYGYTF | . | TRBJ1-2 | TRBV19
CASSLYTGKENIQYF | . | TRBJ2-4 | TRBV5-1
CASSLEGRGDYGYTF | . | TRBJ1-2 | TRBV7-8
CASSEGRSKKSTEAFF | . | TRBJ1-1 | TRBV25-1
CAPKRWELFF | . | TRBJ2-2 | TRBV28
CASSLGPSSSNQPQHF | few | TRBJ1-5 | TRBV7-6